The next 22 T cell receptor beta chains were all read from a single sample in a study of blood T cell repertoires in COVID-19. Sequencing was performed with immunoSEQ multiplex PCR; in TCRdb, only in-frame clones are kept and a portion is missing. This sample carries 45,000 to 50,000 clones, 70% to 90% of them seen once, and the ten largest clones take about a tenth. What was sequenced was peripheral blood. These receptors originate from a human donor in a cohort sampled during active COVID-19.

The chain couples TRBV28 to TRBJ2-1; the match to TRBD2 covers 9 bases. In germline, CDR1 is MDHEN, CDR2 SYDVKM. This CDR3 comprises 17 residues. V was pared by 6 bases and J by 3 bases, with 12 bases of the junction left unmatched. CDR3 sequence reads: CASSSSSGGLFYNEQFF. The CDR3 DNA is TGTGCCAGCAGCTCATCAAGCGGGGGGCTATTCTACAATGAGCAGTTCTTC.

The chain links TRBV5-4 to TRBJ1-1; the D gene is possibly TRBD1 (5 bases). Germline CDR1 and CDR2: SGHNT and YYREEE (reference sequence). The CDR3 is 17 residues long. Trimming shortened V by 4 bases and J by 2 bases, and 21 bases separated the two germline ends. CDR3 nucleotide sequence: TGTGCCAGCAGCCCGCCCGGCCAGGGTCGTTCCAACACTGAAGCTTTCTTT. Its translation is CASSPPGQGRSNTEAFF.

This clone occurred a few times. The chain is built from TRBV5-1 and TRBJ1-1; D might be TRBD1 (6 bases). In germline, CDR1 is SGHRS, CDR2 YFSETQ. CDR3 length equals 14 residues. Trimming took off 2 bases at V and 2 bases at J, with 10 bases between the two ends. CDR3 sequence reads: CASSLQGYNTEAFF. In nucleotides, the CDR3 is TGCGCCAGCAGCTTACAGGGATATAACACTGAAGCTTTCTTT.

The CDR3 here is CASRKAGGYNEQFF. The CDR3 coding sequence is TGTGCCAGCAGGAAAGCGGGGGGATACAATGAGCAGTTCTTC. The chain recombines TRBV27 with TRBJ2-1; 9 bases line up with TRBD2. V dropped 6 bases and J dropped 4; count of bases not matched to a gene: 4. Per germline, CDR1 MNHEY and CDR2 SMNVEV (reference sequence). There are 14 residues in the CDR3.

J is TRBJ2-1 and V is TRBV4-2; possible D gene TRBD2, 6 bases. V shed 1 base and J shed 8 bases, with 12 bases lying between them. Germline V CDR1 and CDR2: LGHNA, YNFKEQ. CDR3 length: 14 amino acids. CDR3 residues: CASSQGGDSDEQFF. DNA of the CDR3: TGTGCCAGCAGCCAAGGGGGGGATTCGGATGAGCAGTTCTTC.

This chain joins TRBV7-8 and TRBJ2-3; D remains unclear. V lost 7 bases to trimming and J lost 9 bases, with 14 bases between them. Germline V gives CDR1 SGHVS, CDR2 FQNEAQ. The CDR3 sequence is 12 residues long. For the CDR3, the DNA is TGTGCCAGCACCCTCTCCCCCCCCACGCAGTATTTT. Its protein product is CASTLSPPTQYF.

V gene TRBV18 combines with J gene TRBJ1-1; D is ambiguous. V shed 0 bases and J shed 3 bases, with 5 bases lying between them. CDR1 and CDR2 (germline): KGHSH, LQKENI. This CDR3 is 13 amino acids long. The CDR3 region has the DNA TGTGCCAGCTCACCACCGGAGGACACTGAAGCTTTCTTT. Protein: CASSPPEDTEAFF. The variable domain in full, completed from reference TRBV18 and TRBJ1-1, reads NAGVMQNPRHLVRRRGQEARLRCSPMKGHSHVYWYRQLPEEGLKFMVYLQKENIIDESGMPKERFSAEFPKEGPSILRIQQVVRGDSAAYFCASSPPEDTEAFFGQGTRLTVV.

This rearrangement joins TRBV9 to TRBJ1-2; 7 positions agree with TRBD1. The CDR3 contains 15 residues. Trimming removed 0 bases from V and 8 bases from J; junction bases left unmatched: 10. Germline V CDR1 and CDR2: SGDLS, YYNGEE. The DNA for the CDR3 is TGTGCCAGCAGCGTAGGGGGCAGGGGGTCAGGAGGCTACACCTTC. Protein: CASSVGGRGSGGYTF.

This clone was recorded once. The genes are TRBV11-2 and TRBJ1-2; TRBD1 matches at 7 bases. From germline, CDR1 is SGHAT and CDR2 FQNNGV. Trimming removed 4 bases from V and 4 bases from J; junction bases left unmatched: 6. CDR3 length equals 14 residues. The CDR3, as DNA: TGTGCCAGCAGCTGGGACCGGGACAGCTATGGCTACACCTTC. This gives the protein CASSWDRDSYGYTF.

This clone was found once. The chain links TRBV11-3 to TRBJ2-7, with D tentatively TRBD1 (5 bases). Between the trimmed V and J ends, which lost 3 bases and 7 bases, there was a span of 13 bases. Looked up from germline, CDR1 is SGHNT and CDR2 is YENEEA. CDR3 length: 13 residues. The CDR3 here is CASSFDSPREQYF. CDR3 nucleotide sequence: TGTGCCAGCAGCTTTGACAGCCCTAGAGAGCAGTACTTC.

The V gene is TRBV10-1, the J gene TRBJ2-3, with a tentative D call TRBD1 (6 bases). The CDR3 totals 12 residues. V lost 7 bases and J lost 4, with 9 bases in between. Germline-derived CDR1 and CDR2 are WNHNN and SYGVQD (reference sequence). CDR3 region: CASTNRADTQYF. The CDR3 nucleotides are TGCGCCAGCACAAACAGGGCAGATACGCAGTATTTT.

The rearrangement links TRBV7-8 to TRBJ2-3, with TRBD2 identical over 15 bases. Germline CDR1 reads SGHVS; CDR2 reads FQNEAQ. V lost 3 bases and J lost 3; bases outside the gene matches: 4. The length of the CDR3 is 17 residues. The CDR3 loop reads CASSFGLAGGRTDTQYF. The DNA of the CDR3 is TGTGCCAGCAGCTTCGGACTAGCGGGGGGGCGAACAGATACGCAGTATTTT.

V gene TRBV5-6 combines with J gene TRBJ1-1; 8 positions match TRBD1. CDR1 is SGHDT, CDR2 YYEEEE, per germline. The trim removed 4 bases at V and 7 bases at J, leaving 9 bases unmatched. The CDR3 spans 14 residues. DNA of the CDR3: TGTGCCAGCAGCGTCCGGACAGGGTTTGATGAAGCTTTCTTT. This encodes CASSVRTGFDEAFF.

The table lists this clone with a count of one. CDR3 DNA: TGTGCCTGGAGTGTGGGCCTTGAAACAGATACGCAGTATTTT. This codes for CAWSVGLETDTQYF. This chain connects TRBV30 to TRBJ2-3; unclear D gene. This CDR3 region has 14 residues. Germline V CDR1 and CDR2: GTSNPN, SVGIG (reference sequence). V was shortened by 0 bases and J by 3 bases, with 10 bases between the two germline ends.

In DNA form, the CDR3 reads TGTGCCAGCAGCTTGACATCCCGCTATGGCTACACCTTC. Translated: CASSLTSRYGYTF. This chain links TRBV5-8 with TRBJ1-2; no reliable D call. The CDR3 sequence is 13 residues long. V was cut by 1 base and J by 4 bases, with 8 bases left in between. Per the germline V gene, CDR1 is SGHTS and CDR2 is YDEGEE.

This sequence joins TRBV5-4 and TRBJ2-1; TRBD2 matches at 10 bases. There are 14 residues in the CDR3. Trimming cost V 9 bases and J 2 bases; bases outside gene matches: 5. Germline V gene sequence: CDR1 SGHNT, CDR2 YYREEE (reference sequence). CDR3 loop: CATNSGGAYNEQFF. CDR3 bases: TGTGCCACAAACAGCGGGGGGGCCTACAATGAGCAGTTCTTC.

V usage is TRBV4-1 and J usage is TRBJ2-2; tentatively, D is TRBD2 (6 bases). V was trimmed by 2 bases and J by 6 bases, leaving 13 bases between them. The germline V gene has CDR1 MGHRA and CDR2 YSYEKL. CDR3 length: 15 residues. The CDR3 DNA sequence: TGCGCCAGCAGCCAAAGGAGGGACGTACCCGGGGAGCTGTTTTTT. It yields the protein CASSQRRDVPGELFF.

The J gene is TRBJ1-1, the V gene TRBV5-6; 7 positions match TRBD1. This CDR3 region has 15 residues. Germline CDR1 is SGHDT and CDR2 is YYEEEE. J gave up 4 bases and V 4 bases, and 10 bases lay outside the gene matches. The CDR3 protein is CASSETTGRFTEAFF. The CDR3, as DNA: TGTGCCAGCAGCGAAACGACAGGGAGATTCACTGAAGCTTTCTTT. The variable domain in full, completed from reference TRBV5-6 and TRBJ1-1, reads DAGVTQSPTHLIKTRGQQVTLRCSPKSGHDTVSWYQQALGQGPQFIFQYYEEEERQRGNFPDRFSGHQFPNYSSELNVNALLLGDSALYLCASSETTGRFTEAFFGQGTRLTVV.

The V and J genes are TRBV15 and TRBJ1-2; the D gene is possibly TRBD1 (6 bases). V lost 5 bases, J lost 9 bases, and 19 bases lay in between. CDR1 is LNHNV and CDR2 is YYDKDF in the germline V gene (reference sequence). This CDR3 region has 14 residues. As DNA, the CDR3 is TGTGCCACCAGCGGATCCGGGACACCACTGAGCTACACCTTC. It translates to CATSGSGTPLSYTF.

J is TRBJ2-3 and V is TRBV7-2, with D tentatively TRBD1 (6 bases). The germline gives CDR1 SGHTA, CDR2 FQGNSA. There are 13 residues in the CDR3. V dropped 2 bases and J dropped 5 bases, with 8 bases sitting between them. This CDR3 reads CASSLNREDTQYF. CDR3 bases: TGTGCCAGCAGCTTAAACAGGGAAGATACGCAGTATTTT.

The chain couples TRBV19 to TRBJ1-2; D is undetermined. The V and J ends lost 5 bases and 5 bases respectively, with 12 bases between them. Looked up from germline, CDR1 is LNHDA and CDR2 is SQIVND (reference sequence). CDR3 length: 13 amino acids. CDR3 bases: TGTGCCAGTAGTGCCGGGAACTCTTATGGCTACACCTTC. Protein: CASSAGNSYGYTF.

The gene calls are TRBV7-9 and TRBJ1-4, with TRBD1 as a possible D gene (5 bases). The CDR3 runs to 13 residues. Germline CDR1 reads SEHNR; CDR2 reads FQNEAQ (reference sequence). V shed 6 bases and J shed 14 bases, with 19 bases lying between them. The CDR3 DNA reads TGTGCCAGCAGTTTAACAGGAGAGTTGGGGCTGTTTTTT. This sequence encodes CASSLTGELGLFF. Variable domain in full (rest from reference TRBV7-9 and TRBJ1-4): DTGVSQNPRHKITKRGQNVTFRCDPISEHNRLYWYRQTLGQGPEFLTYFQNEAQLEKSRLLSDRFSAERPKGSFSTLEIQRTEQGDSAMYLCASSLTGELGLFFGSGTQLSVL.